The 17 T cell receptor beta chains listed next were all sequenced from one sample in a study of cytomegalovirus exposure and HLA in healthy donors. In the PCR, 60 Vbeta and 13 Jbeta primers were used. Measured with immunoSEQ multiplex PCR; TCRdb has only the in-frame clones, and not every one. The sample shows roughly 200,000 clones, 9.5% of them seen only once. Specimen: PBMCs. The origin of the receptors is a woman aged 25-40 years in good health and CMV-seropositive.

This clone came up a few times. This chain joins TRBV9 and TRBJ2-1; 10 nucleotides line up with TRBD2. Unmatched junction bases numbered 0, after V lost 5 bases and J lost 7 bases. This CDR3 spans 12 amino acids. The germline CDR1 and CDR2 sequences are SGDLS and YYNGEE. This CDR3 is CASRTSGNEQFF. The CDR3 DNA follows: TGTGCCAGCAGGACTAGCGGGAATGAGCAGTTCTTC. Variable domain in full (rest from reference TRBV9 and TRBJ2-1): DSGVTQTPKHLITATGQRVTLRCSPRSGDLSVYWYQQSLDQGLQFLIQYYNGEERAKGNILERFSAQQFPDLHSELNLSSLELGDSALYFCASRTSGNEQFFGPGTRLTVL.

As concerns this clone: Other DNA sequences within the sample encode an identical CDR3. The rearrangement uses TRBV30 and TRBJ1-1, with D possibly matching TRBD1 (6 bases). Per germline, CDR1 GTSNPN and CDR2 SVGIG (reference sequence). The CDR3 covers 13 residues. Trimming removed 7 bases from V and 0 bases from J, with 12 bases in between. This CDR3 reads CASDRPLNTEAFF. The CDR3 DNA follows: TGTGCCTCGGACAGACCCTTGAACACTGAAGCTTTCTTT.

This clone was detected a few times. This sequence joins TRBV5-5 and TRBJ2-2; 8 bases are a match to TRBD1. The V segment lost 0 bases and the J segment 6 bases; nucleotides outside the gene matches: 1. The CDR3 is 14 amino acids. The V gene's germline CDR1 is SGHKS and CDR2 YYEKEE (reference sequence). CDR3 in amino acids: CASSLGTGPGELFF. CDR3 bases: TGTGCCAGCAGCTTGGGGACAGGGCCCGGGGAGCTGTTTTTT.

This chain uses TRBV4-2 with TRBJ2-1; D is possibly TRBD2 (5 bases). Looked up from germline, CDR1 is LGHNA and CDR2 is YNFKEQ. The length of the CDR3 is 15 residues. The ends were cut back, 0 bases at V and 4 bases at J, with 10 bases in the middle. The CDR3: CASSQEWRAYNEQFF. The CDR3 DNA reads TGTGCCAGCAGCCAAGAATGGCGGGCATACAATGAGCAGTTCTTC.

The CDR3 protein is CASRAGNTEAFF. For the CDR3, the DNA is TGTGCCAGCAGGGCAGGGAACACTGAAGCTTTCTTT. The V call is TRBV9, the J call TRBJ1-1; D gene ambiguous. CDR3 length: 12 residues. The germline V gene has CDR1 SGDLS and CDR2 YYNGEE. Trimming shortened V by 5 bases and J by 1 base, and 6 bases separated the two germline ends.

The chain uses TRBV9 and TRBJ1-1; tentative D call: TRBD1 (5 bases). The CDR3 runs 16 residues. Looked up from germline, CDR1 is SGDLS and CDR2 is YYNGEE. Trimming pared 0 bases from V and 0 bases from J, leaving 12 bases between. CDR3 DNA: TGTGCCAGCAGCGTAGGGGGGAGGGGATTGAACACTGAAGCTTTCTTT. Translation: CASSVGGRGLNTEAFF.

The chain combines TRBV7-9 with TRBJ2-7; weak D call: TRBD2 (5 bases). The ends were cut back, 1 base at V and 5 bases at J, with 9 bases in the middle. CDR1 and CDR2 (germline): SEHNR, FQNEAQ (reference sequence). This CDR3 spans 13 amino acids. CDR3 sequence: CASSLGGFNEQYF. CDR3 sequence (DNA): TGTGCCAGCAGCTTAGGAGGGTTCAACGAGCAGTACTTC. Full variable domain (missing parts from reference TRBV7-9 and TRBJ2-7): DTGVSQNPRHKITKRGQNVTFRCDPISEHNRLYWYRQTLGQGPEFLTYFQNEAQLEKSRLLSDRFSAERPKGSFSTLEIQRTEQGDSAMYLCASSLGGFNEQYFGPGTRLTVT.

There are a few counts of this clone. This chain links TRBV27 with TRBJ2-1; weak D call: TRBD2 (5 bases). With 5 bases removed from V and 9 bases from J, the gap between germline ends came to 8 bases. CDR1 and CDR2 (germline): MNHEY, SMNVEV (reference sequence). CDR3 length: 11 amino acids. The CDR3: CASSGGLEQFF. CDR3 sequence (DNA): TGTGCCAGCAGTGGCGGGCTTGAGCAGTTCTTC.

This sequence joins TRBV5-1 and TRBJ2-1; TRBD2 matches 9 bases. V shed 5 bases, J shed 8 bases, and the junction held 5 bases outside the gene matches. This CDR3 has 13 amino acids. Germline V gene sequence: CDR1 SGHRS, CDR2 YFSETQ. The CDR3 spells CASSSGSGDEQFF. As DNA, the CDR3 is TGCGCCAGCAGTAGCGGGAGCGGCGATGAGCAGTTCTTC.

The chain links TRBV2 to TRBJ2-6; perhaps TRBD2 as D (5 bases). The V end lost 5 bases, the J end lost 4 bases, and 12 bases lay between the germline ends. CDR1 is SNHLY and CDR2 is FYNNEI in the germline V gene. The CDR3 totals 15 residues. In DNA, the CDR3 is TGTGCCAGCAGTCTGGACTTGTCCGGGGCCAACGTCCTGACTTTC. Residues: CASSLDLSGANVLTF. Based on the CDR3 plus reference TRBV2 and TRBJ2-6, the full variable domain is EPEVTQTPSHQVTQMGQEVILRCVPISNHLYFYWYRQILGQKVEFLVSFYNNEISEKSEIFDDQFSVERPDGSNFTLKIRSTKLEDSAMYFCASSLDLSGANVLTFGAGSRLTVL.

The chain is built from TRBV12-2 and TRBJ2-1; the table names TRBD2, a call not compared with the DNA. TRBV12-2 is classified as a pseudogene. The CDR3 totals 14 residues. For the CDR3, the DNA is TGTGCAAGTCGGCCTAGCGCGCCCTTGAATGAGCAGTTCTTC. This sequence encodes CASRPSAPLNEQFF.

This clone has more than one count but fewer than ten. Compared with germline, one end of the junction differs, possibly owing to a read error. The rearrangement joins TRBV19 to TRBJ2-3; weak D call: TRBD1 (5 bases). CDR1 is LNHDA, CDR2 SQIVND, per germline (reference sequence). CDR3 length: 12 residues. CDR3 amino acids: CASSPATGTQYF. CDR3 bases: TGTGCCAGTAGCCCTGCTACAGGTACGCAGTATTTT. The variable domain in full, completed from reference TRBV19 and TRBJ2-3, reads DGGITQSPKYLFRKEGQNVTLSCEQNLNHDAMYWYRQDPGQGLRLIYYSQIVNDFQKGDIAEGYSVSREKKESFPLTVTSAQKNPTAFYLCASSPATGTQYFGPGTRLTVL.

This clone showed up just a few times. The J gene is TRBJ1-1, the V gene TRBV9, with D maybe TRBD1 (5 bases). CDR1 and CDR2 (germline): SGDLS, YYNGEE. The CDR3 has 13 amino acids. Trimming took off 3 bases at V and 3 bases at J, with 9 bases between the two ends. Here the CDR3 DNA reads TGTGCCAGCAGCGCAACAGGTTACACTGAAGCTTTCTTT. Its translation is CASSATGYTEAFF.

The V and J genes are TRBV19 and TRBJ2-3; a weak D match, TRBD2 (5 bases). Per germline, CDR1 LNHDA and CDR2 SQIVND (reference sequence). V was shortened by 6 bases and J by 2 bases, with 9 bases between the two germline ends. This CDR3 is 13 amino acids long. This chain's CDR3 is CASRFRDTDTQYF. DNA of the CDR3: TGTGCCAGTAGATTTCGGGACACAGATACGCAGTATTTT.

V gene TRBV19 combines with J gene TRBJ1-3; D remains unclear. Trimming removed 6 bases from V and 0 bases from J, with 15 bases in between. The germline V gene has CDR1 LNHDA and CDR2 SQIVND (reference sequence). The CDR3 totals 16 residues. The CDR3 protein is CASSSRPQPSGNTIYF. The CDR3 DNA reads as TGTGCCAGTAGCAGCCGCCCACAGCCCTCTGGAAACACCATATATTTT.

The gene calls are TRBV2 and TRBJ2-1; TRBD2 might be the D (5 bases). V lost 0 bases and J 5 bases, leaving 17 bases between the germline ends. CDR1 is SNHLY and CDR2 is FYNNEI in the germline V gene. The CDR3 length is 17 residues. This CDR3 is CASSEASLSSPDNEQFF. The CDR3 bases are TGTGCCAGCAGTGAAGCGAGTCTCTCTAGCCCCGACAATGAGCAGTTCTTC. Full variable domain (remainder filled in from reference TRBV2 and TRBJ2-1): EPEVTQTPSHQVTQMGQEVILRCVPISNHLYFYWYRQILGQKVEFLVSFYNNEISEKSEIFDDQFSVERPDGSNFTLKIRSTKLEDSAMYFCASSEASLSSPDNEQFFGPGTRLTVL.

The J gene is TRBJ2-3, the V gene TRBV5-4; D possibly corresponds to TRBD2 (5 bases). V was clipped by 4 bases and J by 4 bases, with 16 bases between them. CDR3 length equals 15 residues. CDR1 SGHNT and CDR2 YYREEE come from the germline V gene (reference sequence). CDR3 residues: CASSPVGSMSDTQYF. The CDR3 DNA sequence: TGTGCCAGCAGCCCGGTAGGGAGTATGTCAGATACGCAGTATTTT.